The clone carrying this TCR beta chain was picked up a small number of times. Antigen specificity is unknown. These data come from a study of T cell repertoires in cytomegalovirus infection. Study as a whole: Newly reported HLA-C-restricted and thoroughly characterized HLA-B-restricted CMV epitopes were employed. Based on public TCR beta signatures, there were indications of CMV infection and of a matching HLA type. Study conclusions and caveats: Cumulative public TCR beta family frequency identified CMV carriers with the relevant HLA.

The germline CDR1 and CDR2 sequences are MGHRA and YSYEKL. This CDR3 contains 15 residues. Trimming pared 0 bases from V and 5 bases from J, leaving 13 bases between. TCRdb processed the reads anew with MiXCR; each CDR3 protein has one entry. Among 110,000 or so distinct CDR3 sequences listed, over 30% were seen once. The TCR originated in a human donor in good health (CMV status not recorded). Some clones in this sample may be carry-over from other donors' samples. The sample here was CD8+ T cells from cultured PBMCs, taken from culture after CMV antigen stimulation. The chain has TRBV4-1 and TRBJ1-2; unclear D gene. The CDR3: CASSQDSPSFYGYTF. The CDR3 region has the DNA TGCGCCAGCAGCCAAGACTCCCCATCTTTTTATGGCTACACCTTC.